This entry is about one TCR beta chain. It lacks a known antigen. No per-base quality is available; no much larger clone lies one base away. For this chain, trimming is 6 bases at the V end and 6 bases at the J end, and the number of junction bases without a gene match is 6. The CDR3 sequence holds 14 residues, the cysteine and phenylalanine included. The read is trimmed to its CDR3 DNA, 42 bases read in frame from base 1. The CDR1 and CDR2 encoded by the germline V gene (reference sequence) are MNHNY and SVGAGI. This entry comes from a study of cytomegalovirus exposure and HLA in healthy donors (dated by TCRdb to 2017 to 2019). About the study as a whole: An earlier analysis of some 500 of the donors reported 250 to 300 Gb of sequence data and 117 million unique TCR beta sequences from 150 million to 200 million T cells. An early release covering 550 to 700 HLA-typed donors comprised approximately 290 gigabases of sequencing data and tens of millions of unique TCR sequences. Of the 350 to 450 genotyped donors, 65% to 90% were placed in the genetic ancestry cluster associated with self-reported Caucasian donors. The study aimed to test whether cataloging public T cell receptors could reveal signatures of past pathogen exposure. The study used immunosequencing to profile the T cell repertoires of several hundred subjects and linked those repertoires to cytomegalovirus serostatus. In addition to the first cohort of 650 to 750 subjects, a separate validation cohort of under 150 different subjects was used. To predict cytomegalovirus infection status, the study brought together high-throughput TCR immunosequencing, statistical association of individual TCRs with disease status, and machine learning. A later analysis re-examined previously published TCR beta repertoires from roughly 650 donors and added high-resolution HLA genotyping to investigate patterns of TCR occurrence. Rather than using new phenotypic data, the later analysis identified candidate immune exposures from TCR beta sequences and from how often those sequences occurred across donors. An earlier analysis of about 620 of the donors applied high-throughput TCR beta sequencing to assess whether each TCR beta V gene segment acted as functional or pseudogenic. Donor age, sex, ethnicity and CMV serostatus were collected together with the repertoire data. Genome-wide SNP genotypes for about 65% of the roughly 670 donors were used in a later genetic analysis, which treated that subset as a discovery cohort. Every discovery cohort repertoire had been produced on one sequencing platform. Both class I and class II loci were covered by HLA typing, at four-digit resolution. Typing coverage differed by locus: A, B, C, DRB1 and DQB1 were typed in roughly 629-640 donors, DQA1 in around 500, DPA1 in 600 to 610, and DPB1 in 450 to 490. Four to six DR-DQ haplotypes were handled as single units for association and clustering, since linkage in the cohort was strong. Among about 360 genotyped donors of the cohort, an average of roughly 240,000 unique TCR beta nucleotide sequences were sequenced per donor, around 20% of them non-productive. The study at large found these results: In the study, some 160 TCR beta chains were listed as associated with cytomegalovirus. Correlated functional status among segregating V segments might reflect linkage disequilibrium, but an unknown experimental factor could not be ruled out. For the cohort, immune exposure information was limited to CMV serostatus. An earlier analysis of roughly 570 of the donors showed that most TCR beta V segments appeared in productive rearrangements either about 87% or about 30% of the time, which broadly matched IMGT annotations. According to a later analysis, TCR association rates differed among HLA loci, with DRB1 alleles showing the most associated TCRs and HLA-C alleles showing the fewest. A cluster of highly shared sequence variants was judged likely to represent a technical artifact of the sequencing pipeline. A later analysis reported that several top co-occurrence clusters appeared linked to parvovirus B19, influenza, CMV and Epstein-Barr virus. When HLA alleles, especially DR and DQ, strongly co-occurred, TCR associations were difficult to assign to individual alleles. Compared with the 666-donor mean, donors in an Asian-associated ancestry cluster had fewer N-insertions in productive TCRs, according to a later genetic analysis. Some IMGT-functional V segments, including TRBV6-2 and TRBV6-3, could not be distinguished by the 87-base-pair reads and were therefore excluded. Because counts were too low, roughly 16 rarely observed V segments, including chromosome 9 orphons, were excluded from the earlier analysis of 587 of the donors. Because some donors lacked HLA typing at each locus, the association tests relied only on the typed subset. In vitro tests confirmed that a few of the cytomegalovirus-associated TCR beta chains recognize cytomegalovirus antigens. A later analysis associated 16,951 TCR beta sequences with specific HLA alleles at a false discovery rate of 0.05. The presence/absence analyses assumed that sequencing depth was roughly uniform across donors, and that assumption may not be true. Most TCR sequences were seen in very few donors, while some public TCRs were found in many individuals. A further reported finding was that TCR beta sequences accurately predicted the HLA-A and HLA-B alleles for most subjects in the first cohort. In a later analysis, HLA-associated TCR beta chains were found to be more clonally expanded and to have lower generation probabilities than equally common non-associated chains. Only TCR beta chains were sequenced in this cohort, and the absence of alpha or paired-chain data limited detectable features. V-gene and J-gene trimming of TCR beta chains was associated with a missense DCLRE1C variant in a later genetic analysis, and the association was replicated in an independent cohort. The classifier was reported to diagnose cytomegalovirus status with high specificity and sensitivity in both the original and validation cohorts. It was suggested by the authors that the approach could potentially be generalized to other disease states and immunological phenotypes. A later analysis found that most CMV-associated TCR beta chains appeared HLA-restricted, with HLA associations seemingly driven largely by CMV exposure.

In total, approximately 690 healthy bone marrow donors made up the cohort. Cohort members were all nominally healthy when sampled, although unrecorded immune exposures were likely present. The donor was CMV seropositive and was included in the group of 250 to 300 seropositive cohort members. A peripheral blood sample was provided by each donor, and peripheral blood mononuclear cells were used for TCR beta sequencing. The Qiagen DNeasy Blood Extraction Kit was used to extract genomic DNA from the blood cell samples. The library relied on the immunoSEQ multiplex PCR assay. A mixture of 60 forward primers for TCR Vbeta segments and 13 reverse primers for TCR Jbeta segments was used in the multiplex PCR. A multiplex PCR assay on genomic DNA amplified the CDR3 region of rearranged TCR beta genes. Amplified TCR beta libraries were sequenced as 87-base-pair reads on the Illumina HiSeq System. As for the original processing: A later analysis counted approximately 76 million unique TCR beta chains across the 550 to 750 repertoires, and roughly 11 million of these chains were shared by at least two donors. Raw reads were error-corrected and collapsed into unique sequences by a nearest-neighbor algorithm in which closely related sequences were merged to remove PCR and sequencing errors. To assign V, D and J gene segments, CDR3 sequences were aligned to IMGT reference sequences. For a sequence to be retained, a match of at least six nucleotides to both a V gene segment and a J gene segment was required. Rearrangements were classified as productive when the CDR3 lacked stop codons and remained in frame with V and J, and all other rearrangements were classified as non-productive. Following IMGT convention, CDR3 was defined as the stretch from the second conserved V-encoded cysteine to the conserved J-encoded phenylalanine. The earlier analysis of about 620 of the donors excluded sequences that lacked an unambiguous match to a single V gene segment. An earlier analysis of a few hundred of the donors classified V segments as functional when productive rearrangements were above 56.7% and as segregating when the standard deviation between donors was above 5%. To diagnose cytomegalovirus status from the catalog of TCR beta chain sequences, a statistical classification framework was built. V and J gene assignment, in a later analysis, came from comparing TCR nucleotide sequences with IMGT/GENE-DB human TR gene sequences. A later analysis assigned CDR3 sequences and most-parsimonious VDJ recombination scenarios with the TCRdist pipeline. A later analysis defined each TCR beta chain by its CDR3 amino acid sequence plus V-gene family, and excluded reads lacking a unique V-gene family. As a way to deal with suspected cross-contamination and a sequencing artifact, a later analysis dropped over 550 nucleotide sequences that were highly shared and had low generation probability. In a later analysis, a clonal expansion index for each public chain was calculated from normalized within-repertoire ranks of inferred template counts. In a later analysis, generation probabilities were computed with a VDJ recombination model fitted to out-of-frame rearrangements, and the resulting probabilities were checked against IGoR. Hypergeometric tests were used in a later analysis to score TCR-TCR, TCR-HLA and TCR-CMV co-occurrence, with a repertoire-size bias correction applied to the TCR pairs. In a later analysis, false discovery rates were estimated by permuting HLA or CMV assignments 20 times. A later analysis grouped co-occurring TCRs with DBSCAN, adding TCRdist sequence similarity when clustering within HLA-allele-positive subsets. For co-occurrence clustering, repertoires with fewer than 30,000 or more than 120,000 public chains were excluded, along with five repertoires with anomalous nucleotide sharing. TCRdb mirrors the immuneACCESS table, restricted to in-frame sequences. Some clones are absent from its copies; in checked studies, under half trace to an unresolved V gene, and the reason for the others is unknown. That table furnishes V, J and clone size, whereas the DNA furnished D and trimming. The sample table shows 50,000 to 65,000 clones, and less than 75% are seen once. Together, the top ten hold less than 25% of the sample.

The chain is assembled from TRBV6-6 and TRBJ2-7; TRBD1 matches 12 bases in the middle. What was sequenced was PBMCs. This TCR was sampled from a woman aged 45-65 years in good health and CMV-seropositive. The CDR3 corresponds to CASRTPGQGAEQYF. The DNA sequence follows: TGTGCCAGCAGAACTCCGGGACAGGGGGCCGAGCAGTACTTC.